These 5 T cell receptor beta chains share one sample of origin, sequenced in a study of shared clonotypes between healthy human individuals. The repertoire was sequenced with immunoSEQ multiplex PCR; TCRdb's copy has only in-frame clones and lacks some. Among about 2.3 million clones listed, roughly 92% were seen once. The sample consisted of naive CD4+ T cells from PBMCs. This sample's subset: CD45RA+ positively selected. Receptors originate from a man aged 18 to 30 in good health. Some clones in this sample may be carry-over from other donors' samples.

This clone has a single count. This chain connects TRBV6-5 to TRBJ1-2, with 7 bases fitting TRBD1. Germline-derived CDR1 and CDR2 are MNHEY and SVGAGI. The CDR3 length is 15 residues. Trimming at V came to 4 bases and at J to 0 bases, leaving 5 bases not matched to a gene. In DNA, the CDR3 is TGTGCCAGCAGTTCCCCGACAGGGCCTAACTATGGCTACACCTTC. Translating gives CASSSPTGPNYGYTF.

The chain uses TRBV7-9 and TRBJ1-2; D ambiguous. Germline CDR1 reads SEHNR; CDR2 reads FQNEAQ (reference sequence). This CDR3 has 12 residues. V lost 5 bases to trimming and J lost 4 bases, with 8 bases between them. CDR3 in DNA: TGTGCCAGCAGCCTACAGACCTATGGCTACACCTTC. Translating it yields CASSLQTYGYTF. Looking up the rest from reference TRBV7-9 and TRBJ1-2 gives the full variable domain: DTGVSQNPRHKITKRGQNVTFRCDPISEHNRLYWYRQTLGQGPEFLTYFQNEAQLEKSRLLSDRFSAERPKGSFSTLEIQRTEQGDSAMYLCASSLQTYGYTFGSGTRLTVV.

The chain uses TRBV9 and TRBJ2-7; TRBD1 matches at 12 bases. The CDR3 consists of 16 residues. Trimming cost V 4 bases and J 5 bases; bases outside gene matches: 10. Germline lookup yields CDR1 SGDLS and CDR2 YYNGEE. DNA of the CDR3: TGTGCCAGCAGCCCCGGGGGGACAGGGGGCTGGCACGAGCAGTACTTC. Translating it yields CASSPGGTGGWHEQYF.

The rearrangement joins TRBV5-1 to TRBJ2-3, with D tentatively TRBD1 or TRBD2 (5 bases each). Germline lookup yields CDR1 SGHRS and CDR2 YFSETQ. The CDR3 length is 14 residues. Trimming took off 4 bases at V and 5 bases at J, with 14 bases between the two ends. CDR3 sequence reads: CASSGTFNGDTQYF. In DNA, the CDR3 is TGCGCCAGCAGCGGGACCTTTAATGGAGATACGCAGTATTTT.

To note about this clone: The same CDR3 is also encoded by other DNA sequences in this sample. The V call is TRBV7-2, the J call TRBJ1-5, with D possibly matching TRBD1 (6 bases). Germline V CDR1 and CDR2: SGHTA, FQGNSA. This CDR3 has 13 residues. Trimming pared 4 bases from V and 7 bases from J, leaving 11 bases between. The CDR3 spells CASSYRVGQPQHF. The CDR3 region has the DNA TGTGCCAGCAGCTACAGGGTCGGGCAGCCCCAGCATTTT.